This is a list of T cell receptor beta chains from one sample in a study of T cell changes during pregnancy in multiple sclerosis. Produced via immunoSEQ multiplex PCR; TCRdb's table is partial and in-frame only. The sample carries tens of thousands of clones, around 92% recorded once. This specimen was peripheral blood, taken in the third trimester of pregnancy. Source of these receptors: a female donor with multiple sclerosis, enrolled in a pregnancy study. Each CDR3 is given with its conserved first and last residue. D genes are given only for firm matches. Clone size is shown for a subset of rows, as once, few, many or a class of expanded clone.

NA	TRBV4-1	TRBJ1-2	NA	TGCGCCAGCAGCCAGCCGGGAGCTAACTATGGCTACACCTTC	CASSQPGANYGYTF
NA	TRBV7-9	TRBJ1-3	TRBD1	TGTGCCAGCAGCTATCAGGGGGCGAAAGGAAACACCATATATTTT	CASSYQGAKGNTIYF
NA	TRBV9	TRBJ2-1	TRBD2	TGTGCCAGCAGCGAGACTAGCGGTTCCTACAATGAGCAGTTCTTC	CASSETSGSYNEQFF
NA	TRBV19	TRBJ1-4	NA	TGTGCCAGTAGGGACAGCTCCAATGAAAAACTGTTTTTT	CASRDSSNEKLFF
NA	TRBV6-1	TRBJ2-7	TRBD2	TGTGCCAGCAGTGAAGCGAAGGGGAGGGTCGACGAGCAGTACTTC	CASSEAKGRVDEQYF
NA	TRBV10-3	TRBJ2-7	NA	TGTGCCATCAGAGACGGGGTTGGGTTTTACGAGCAGTACTTC	CAIRDGVGFYEQYF
NA	TRBV5-1	TRBJ2-7	TRBD2	TGCGCCAGCAGCTATGGCACTAGCGGGAGTTACGAGCAGTACTTC	CASSYGTSGSYEQYF
NA	TRBV28	TRBJ2-7	TRBD1	TGTGCCAGCAGCAAGAGAACCAGGGGGGAGCAGTACTTC	CASSKRTRGEQYF
NA	TRBV7-9	TRBJ2-1	TRBD2	TGTGCCAGCAGCTTGGGACTAGCGGACAATGAGCAGTTCTTC	CASSLGLADNEQFF
NA	TRBV29-1	TRBJ1-1	NA	TGCAGCGTTCGGAACACTGAAGCTTTCTTT	CSVRNTEAFF
NA	TRBV7-7	TRBJ2-1	TRBD2	TGTGCTAGCAGCTCGGGACTAGCCGGTAAGAATGAGCAGTTCTTC	CASSSGLAGKNEQFF
few	TRBV29-1	TRBJ2-1	TRBD2	TGCAGCGGAGGCGGGGGACTCAATGAGCAGTTCTTC	CSGGGGLNEQFF
NA	TRBV6-6	TRBJ1-2	NA	TGTGCCAGCAGTTACTCCAGGGAGGATTATGGCTACACCTTC	CASSYSREDYGYTF
NA	TRBV21-1	TRBJ2-3	NA	TGTGCCAGCAGCACCAAGGGACTAGCGGGAGTGGGACCTAGCACAGATACGCAGTATTTT	CASSTKGLAGVGPSTDTQYF
NA	TRBV9	TRBJ2-7	NA	TGTGCCAGCAGCGTGACACCTTCCTACGAGCAGTACTTC	CASSVTPSYEQYF
NA	TRBV27	TRBJ2-7	TRBD1	TGTGCCAGCAGTTCGCTTGGGACAGCAACCTACGAGCAGTACTTC	CASSSLGTATYEQYF
NA	TRBV6-5	TRBJ2-5	TRBD2	TGTGCCAGCAGTGGACTAGCGGGAGGGGCCCAGTACTTC	CASSGLAGGAQYF
NA	TRBV20-1	TRBJ2-7	NA	TGCAGTGCTAAGTCGGGGACTCAGCAGTACTTC	CSAKSGTQQYF
NA	TRBV11-3	TRBJ2-2	TRBD2	TGTGCCAGCAGCGTTAGCGGGAGGTTCACCGGGGAGCTGTTTTTT	CASSVSGRFTGELFF
NA	TRBV7-6	TRBJ2-1	NA	TGTGCCAGCAGCCAGGGGTTGCAGGATGAGCAGTTCTTC	CASSQGLQDEQFF
NA	TRBV6-6	TRBJ2-7	TRBD2	TGTGCCAGCAGTCCAGGGGGACTAGCGGGTTACGAGCAGTACTTC	CASSPGGLAGYEQYF
NA	TRBV2	TRBJ2-2	TRBD2	TGTGCCAGCAGTGATGAACTGGGGGGGTGGTCGGGGGAGCTGTTTTTT	CASSDELGGWSGELFF
NA	TRBV7-6	TRBJ2-5	NA	TGTGCCAGCAGCAAAATGACAGGCCCTTCGGAGACCCAGTACTTC	CASSKMTGPSETQYF
NA	TRBV27	TRBJ2-7	TRBD2	TGTGCCAGCAGTTCAACTAGCGGGAGCGGCTCCTACGAGCAGTACTTC	CASSSTSGSGSYEQYF
NA	TRBV7-9	TRBJ2-1	TRBD2	TGTGCCAGCAGCTTAGTTGGAGCGGGAGTCGATAATGAGCAGTTCTTC	CASSLVGAGVDNEQFF
NA	TRBV5-4	TRBJ2-5	TRBD2	TGTGCCAGCAGCTCATGGAAACTAGCGGGGGAGACCCAGTACTTC	CASSSWKLAGETQYF
NA	TRBV28	TRBJ2-1	NA	TGTGCCAGCAGTTTGACAATGCCCGGGATGGATGAGCAGTTCTTC	CASSLTMPGMDEQFF
NA	TRBV28	TRBJ2-7	TRBD2	TGTGCCAGCAGTCACGTCTCAGCGGGGGAGCAGTACTTC	CASSHVSAGEQYF
NA	TRBV6-5	TRBJ2-7	TRBD2	TGTGCCAGCAGTTACGGGCTAGCGGGGCACGGCGAGCAGTACTTC	CASSYGLAGHGEQYF
NA	TRBV28	TRBJ2-1	NA	TGTGCCAGCAGTCGAGACAGGCTGTCCTACAATGAGCAGTTCTTC	CASSRDRLSYNEQFF
NA	TRBV2	TRBJ2-7	TRBD2	TGTGCCAGCAGTGAAGACCCTAACGCCGCGGGAGGACGAGACCGGGAGCAGTACTTC	CASSEDPNAAGGRDREQYF
NA	TRBV5-6	TRBJ2-4	TRBD1	TGTGCCAGCAGCAGGGACAGGGTCGGAGCCAAAAACATTCAGTACTTC	CASSRDRVGAKNIQYF
NA	TRBV5-4	TRBJ2-4	NA	TGTGCCAGCACCATAGGAGGGACGCTAGCCAAAAACATTCAGTACTTC	CASTIGGTLAKNIQYF
NA	TRBV5-5	TRBJ2-5	TRBD1	TGTGCCAGCAGCCGGCAACCCGGACAGGGAAGGGAGACCCAGTACTTC	CASSRQPGQGRETQYF
NA	TRBV9	TRBJ2-5	NA	TGTGCCAGCAGCACGACTGGTTACCAAGAGACCCAGTACTTC	CASSTTGYQETQYF
NA	TRBV29-1	TRBJ1-5	TRBD1	TGCAGCGTCCCCACAGGGGCGGGCGGCAATCAGCCCCAGCATTTT	CSVPTGAGGNQPQHF
NA	TRBV9	TRBJ2-2	NA	TGTGCCAGCAGCGACCCTAGGGAGGCTGCAGGCGGGGAGCTGTTTTTT	CASSDPREAAGGELFF
NA	TRBV12-5	TRBJ2-1	TRBD2	TGTGCTAGTGGTTTGGTCTGGGTAGGGACTAGTGGGCCCAATGAGCAGTTCTTC	CASGLVWVGTSGPNEQFF
NA	TRBV2	TRBJ2-2	NA	TGTGCCAGCAGTCCGGGTCCGAGCACCGGGGAGCTGTTTTTT	CASSPGPSTGELFF
NA	TRBV4-3	TRBJ1-2	NA	TGCGCCAGCAGCCAAGAAGGGGGAGCTAACTATGGCTACACCTTC	CASSQEGGANYGYTF
NA	TRBV20-1	TRBJ1-1	NA	TGCAGTGCTAGCTTCACTGAAGCTTTCTTT	CSASFTEAFF
NA	TRBV7-9	TRBJ2-7	TRBD1	TGTGCCAGCAGCGCCCGGGACAGGAGCTACGAGCAGTACTTC	CASSARDRSYEQYF
NA	TRBV29-1	TRBJ2-1	NA	TGCAGCGTTGAAGTCCAGCGCGCGGGGTATTACAATGAGCAGTTCTTC	CSVEVQRAGYYNEQFF
NA	TRBV5-5	TRBJ2-7	NA	TGTGCCAGCAGCTTGGGCGGGACTTCCACCTACGAGCAGTACTTC	CASSLGGTSTYEQYF
NA	TRBV19	TRBJ1-2	TRBD1	TGTGCCAGTAGGCAGGGGGCCTTTGGCTACACCTTC	CASRQGAFGYTF
NA	TRBV7-2	TRBJ2-7	TRBD2	TGTGCCAGCAGCTTATCCTCTAGCGGCGCCTACGAGCAGTACTTC	CASSLSSSGAYEQYF